This entry lists 16 T cell receptor beta chains sequenced from one sample in a study of OX40 agonist ivuxolimab in advanced cancers. The table came from immunoSEQ multiplex PCR; TCRdb's copy has only in-frame clones and leaves some out. The repertoire holds fewer than 80,000 clones, with about 85% as singletons. This specimen consisted of CD4+ or CD8+ T cells sorted from blood, obtained in a trial of the OX40 agonist ivuxolimab. The receptors come from an adult with an advanced solid tumor such as melanoma, head and neck, liver or kidney cancer.

The rearrangement links TRBV28 to TRBJ1-5; 9 bases match TRBD1. Germline CDR1 reads MDHEN; CDR2 reads SYDVKM. Trimming took 6 bases from V and 5 from J; bases not matched to a gene: 5. The CDR3 length is 14 residues. CDR3: CASRNGQGHQPQHF. The CDR3 DNA reads as TGTGCCAGCAGGAATGGACAGGGGCATCAGCCCCAGCATTTT.

The chain carries TRBV9 and TRBJ2-1; 11 bases fit TRBD2. Germline CDR1 reads SGDLS; CDR2 reads YYNGEE. V lost 3 bases to trimming and J lost 8 bases; unmatched junction nucleotides: 7. The CDR3 contains 15 residues. CDR3 DNA: TGTGCCAGCAGCGGGATTAGCGGGAGGGGAGATGAGCAGTTCTTC. This codes for CASSGISGRGDEQFF.

Notes on this clone: Other DNA sequences in the same sample also yield this CDR3. The rearrangement joins TRBV9 to TRBJ2-3; TRBD2 matches 12 bases. This CDR3 is built from 17 residues. The germline gives CDR1 SGDLS, CDR2 YYNGEE. The trim removed 0 bases at V and 4 bases at J, leaving 6 bases unmatched. Here the CDR3 DNA reads TGTGCCAGCAGCGTAGTTCCTAGCGGGAGGGGGGCAGATACGCAGTATTTT. The encoded protein is CASSVVPSGRGADTQYF.

The chain has TRBV19 and TRBJ2-3; D remains ambiguous. V lost 3 bases, J lost 4 bases, and 11 bases lay in between. This CDR3 spans 14 amino acids. The germline V gene encodes CDR1 LNHDA and CDR2 SQIVND (reference sequence). DNA for the CDR3: TGTGCCAGTAGTATCAGGCAGGCCCCAGATACGCAGTATTTT. It is translated as CASSIRQAPDTQYF. Full variable domain (rest looked up from reference TRBV19 and TRBJ2-3): DGGITQSPKYLFRKEGQNVTLSCEQNLNHDAMYWYRQDPGQGLRLIYYSQIVNDFQKGDIAEGYSVSREKKESFPLTVTSAQKNPTAFYLCASSIRQAPDTQYFGPGTRLTVL.

In DNA form, the CDR3 reads TGCAGCGTGGGGAGGGGAGGGTACACCGGGGAGCTGTTTTTT. Protein: CSVGRGGYTGELFF. The gene calls are TRBV29-1 and TRBJ2-2; 7 nucleotides line up with TRBD2. The CDR3 sequence is 14 residues long. V lost 6 bases to trimming and J lost 3 bases; unmatched junction nucleotides: 7. The V gene's germline CDR1 is SQVTM and CDR2 ANQGSEA.

This chain connects TRBV29-1 to TRBJ2-7, with D possibly TRBD1 on 6 matching bases. Germline V gene data show CDR1 as SQVTM and CDR2 as ANQGSEA. Trimming pared 6 bases from V and 1 base from J, leaving 19 bases between. The CDR3 extends over 15 amino acids. The CDR3 protein is CSVVELGQTSYEQYF. The CDR3 DNA is TGCAGCGTCGTGGAGCTTGGACAGACATCCTACGAGCAGTACTTC.

The chain couples TRBV15 to TRBJ2-2, with D possibly being TRBD2 (5 bases). The V end lost 0 bases, the J end lost 4 bases, and 15 bases lay between the germline ends. Germline assignment: CDR1 LNHNV and CDR2 YYDKDF (reference sequence). The CDR3 runs to 17 residues. The CDR3 DNA follows: TGTGCCACCAGCAGAGATCGGGATAGAGTGGTCACCGGGGAGCTGTTTTTT. It translates to CATSRDRDRVVTGELFF. Looking up the rest from reference TRBV15 and TRBJ2-2 gives the full variable domain: DAMVIQNPRYQVTQFGKPVTLSCSQTLNHNVMYWYQQKSSQAPKLLFHYYDKDFNNEADTPDNFQSRRPNTSFCFLDIRSPGLGDTAMYLCATSRDRDRVVTGELFFGEGSRLTVL.

The rearrangement uses TRBV5-1 and TRBJ2-7; 8 nucleotides line up with TRBD2. The CDR3 consists of 15 residues. CDR1 is SGHRS, CDR2 YFSETQ, per germline. V lost 0 bases and J lost 5; bases outside the gene matches: 7. CDR3 nucleotide sequence: TGCGCCAGCAGCTTGGCGGGGGGGCCTCTGGACGAGCAGTACGTC. Protein: CASSLAGGPLDEQYV.

The genes are TRBV5-6 and TRBJ2-7, with D possibly TRBD1 on 6 matching bases. With 4 bases removed from V and 2 bases from J, the gap between germline ends came to 19 bases. Germline V lookup: CDR1 SGHDT, CDR2 YYEEEE. This CDR3 region has 16 residues. The CDR3 reads CASSALLGAKTYEQYV. CDR3 sequence (DNA): TGTGCCAGCAGCGCCCTTTTGGGGGCGAAAACCTACGAGCAGTACGTC.

The J gene is TRBJ1-5, the V gene TRBV19; 10 bases map to TRBD1. The junction had 6 bases not matched to a gene; V was cut back by 4 bases and J by 3 bases. This CDR3 has 16 amino acids. Germline CDR1 LNHDA, CDR2 SQIVND (reference sequence). The CDR3 here is CASSTGQGGDNQPQHF. The CDR3 nucleotides are TGTGCCAGTAGTACAGGACAGGGGGGCGACAATCAGCCCCAGCATTTT. The complete variable domain, with remaining parts taken from reference TRBV19 and TRBJ1-5, reads DGGITQSPKYLFRKEGQNVTLSCEQNLNHDAMYWYRQDPGQGLRLIYYSQIVNDFQKGDIAEGYSVSREKKESFPLTVTSAQKNPTAFYLCASSTGQGGDNQPQHFGDGTRLSIL.

The chain is built from TRBV7-2 and TRBJ1-5, with a possible D match to TRBD1 (5 bases). In germline, CDR1 is SGHTA, CDR2 FQGNSA. CDR3 length: 15 amino acids. The V end was cut by 1 base, the J end by 2 bases, with 9 bases between. CDR3 in DNA: TGTGCCAGCAGCTTAGGGGGGTCGGGCAATCAGCCCCAGCATTTT. Amino acid sequence: CASSLGGSGNQPQHF.

V gene TRBV27 combines with J gene TRBJ1-6; 10 bases are shared with TRBD1. Germline V lookup: CDR1 MNHEY, CDR2 SMNVEV (reference sequence). V lost 2 bases, J lost 4 bases, and 5 bases stayed unmatched. The CDR3 totals 17 residues. CDR3: CASSLGGTGVYNSPLHF. CDR3 sequence (DNA): TGTGCCAGCAGTTTAGGGGGGACAGGGGTATATAATTCACCCCTCCACTTT.

The rearrangement joins TRBV27 to TRBJ1-2; 7 positions match TRBD1. J lost 7 bases, V lost 5 bases, and 13 bases had no gene match. CDR3 size: 15 residues. The germline V gene has CDR1 MNHEY and CDR2 SMNVEV (reference sequence). CDR3: CASSPMGGGAGGYTF. Here the CDR3 DNA reads TGTGCCAGCAGTCCGATGGGAGGGGGCGCGGGTGGCTACACCTTC.

V and J are TRBV7-2 and TRBJ2-5, with 12 bases fitting TRBD2. This CDR3 contains 17 residues. V dropped 1 base and J dropped 6; count of bases not matched to a gene: 9. The germline CDR1 and CDR2 sequences are SGHTA and FQGNSA. CDR3 bases: TGTGCCAGCAGCTTAGGTTTCCTAGCGGGAGGGTCAAAGACCCAGTACTTC. Translated: CASSLGFLAGGSKTQYF.

The chain recombines TRBV28 with TRBJ2-2, with D possibly matching TRBD1 (6 bases). CDR3 length: 15 residues. Germline loops: CDR1 MDHEN, CDR2 SYDVKM. V was pared by 2 bases and J by 7 bases, with 14 bases between. The CDR3 DNA reads TGTGCCAGCAGTTTAGGGGACACCATTCTCGGGGAGCTGTTTTTT. Its protein is CASSLGDTILGELFF.

This chain links TRBV7-2 with TRBJ2-7; TRBD1 matches 7 bases. The germline V gene has CDR1 SGHTA and CDR2 FQGNSA. The CDR3 is made up of 15 amino acids. After removal of 0 bases from V and 2 bases from J, the junction contained 4 bases not matched to a gene. The CDR3 coding sequence is TGTGCCAGCAGCTTAGCGGACAGGCGGCCCTACGAGCAGTACTTC. Protein sequence: CASSLADRRPYEQYF.